This TCR beta chain was recorded in a study of radiotherapy plus CTLA-4 blockade in lung cancer. The junction had 4 bases not matched to a gene; V was cut back by 5 bases and J by 2 bases. There are 14 residues in the CDR3. From germline, CDR1 is MGHDK and CDR2 SYGVNS. Generated by immunoSEQ multiplex PCR, the TCRdb table keeps only in-frame clones and is missing some. The sample yields approximately 77,000 clones, under 80% seen once. The sequence derives from a human donor with non-small cell lung cancer whose response to radiotherapy plus ipilimumab could not be evaluated. Some clones in this sample may be carry-over from other donors' samples. This specimen consisted of peripheral blood, obtained from a patient treated with radiotherapy plus ipilimumab. The V call is TRBV25-1, the J call TRBJ2-5, with 8 positions matching TRBD2. This CDR3 reads CASSQRGGQETQYF. The CDR3 DNA reads as TGTGCCAGCAGTCAACGGGGGGGACAAGAGACCCAGTACTTC.